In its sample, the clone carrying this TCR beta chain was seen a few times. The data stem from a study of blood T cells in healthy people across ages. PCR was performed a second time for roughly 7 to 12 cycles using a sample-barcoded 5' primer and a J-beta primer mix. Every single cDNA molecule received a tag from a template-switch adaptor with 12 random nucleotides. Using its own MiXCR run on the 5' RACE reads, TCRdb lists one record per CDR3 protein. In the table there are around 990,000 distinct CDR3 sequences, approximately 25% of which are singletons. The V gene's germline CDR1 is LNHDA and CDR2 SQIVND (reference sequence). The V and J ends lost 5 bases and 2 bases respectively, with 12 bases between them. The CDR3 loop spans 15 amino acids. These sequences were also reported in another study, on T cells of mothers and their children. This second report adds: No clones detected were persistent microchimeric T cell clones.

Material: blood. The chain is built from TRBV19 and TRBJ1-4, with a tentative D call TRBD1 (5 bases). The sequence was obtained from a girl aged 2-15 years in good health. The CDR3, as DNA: TGTGCCAGTAGTTCCGAGGGGACCACTAATGAAAAACTGTTTTTT. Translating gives CASSSEGTTNEKLFF.